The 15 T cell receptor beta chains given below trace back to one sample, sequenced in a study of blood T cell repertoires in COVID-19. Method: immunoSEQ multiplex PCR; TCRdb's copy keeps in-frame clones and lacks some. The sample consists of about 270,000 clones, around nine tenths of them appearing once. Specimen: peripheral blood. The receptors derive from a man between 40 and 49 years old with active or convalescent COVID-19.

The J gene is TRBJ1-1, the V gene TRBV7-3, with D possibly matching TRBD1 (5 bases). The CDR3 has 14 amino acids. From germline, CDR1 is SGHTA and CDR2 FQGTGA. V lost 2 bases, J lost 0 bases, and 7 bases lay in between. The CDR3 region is CASSLPGVNTEAFF. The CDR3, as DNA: TGTGCCAGCAGCTTACCGGGGGTGAACACTGAAGCTTTCTTT.

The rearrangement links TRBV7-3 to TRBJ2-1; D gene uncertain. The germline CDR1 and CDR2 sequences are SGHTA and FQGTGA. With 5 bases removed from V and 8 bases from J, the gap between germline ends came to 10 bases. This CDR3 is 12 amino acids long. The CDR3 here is CASSNRPDEQFF. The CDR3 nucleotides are TGTGCCAGCAGCAATCGCCCGGATGAGCAGTTCTTC.

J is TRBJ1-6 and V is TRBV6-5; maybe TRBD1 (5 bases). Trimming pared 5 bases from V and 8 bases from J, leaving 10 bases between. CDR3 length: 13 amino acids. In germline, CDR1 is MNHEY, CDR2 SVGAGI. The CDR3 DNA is TGTGCCAGCAGTCGGGGGAGCGATTCACCCCTCCACTTT. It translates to CASSRGSDSPLHF.

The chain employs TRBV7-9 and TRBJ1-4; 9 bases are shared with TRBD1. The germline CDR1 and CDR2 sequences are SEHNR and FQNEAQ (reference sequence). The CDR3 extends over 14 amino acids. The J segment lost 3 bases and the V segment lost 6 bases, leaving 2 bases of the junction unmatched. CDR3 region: CASRGQGPNEKLFF. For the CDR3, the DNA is TGTGCCAGCAGGGGACAGGGTCCTAATGAAAAACTGTTTTTT.

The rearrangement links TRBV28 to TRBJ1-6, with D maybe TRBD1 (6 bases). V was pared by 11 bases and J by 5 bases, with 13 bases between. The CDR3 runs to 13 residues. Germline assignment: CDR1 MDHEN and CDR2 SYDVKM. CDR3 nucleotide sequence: TGTGCCCTACAGGGCACGAATAATTCACCCCTCCACTTT. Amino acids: CALQGTNNSPLHF.

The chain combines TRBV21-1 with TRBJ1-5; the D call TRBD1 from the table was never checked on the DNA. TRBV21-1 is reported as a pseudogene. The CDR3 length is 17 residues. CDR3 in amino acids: CASSKDENRGSFQPQHF. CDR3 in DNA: TGTGCCAGCAGCAAAGATGAGAACAGGGGAAGTTTTCAGCCCCAGCATTTT.

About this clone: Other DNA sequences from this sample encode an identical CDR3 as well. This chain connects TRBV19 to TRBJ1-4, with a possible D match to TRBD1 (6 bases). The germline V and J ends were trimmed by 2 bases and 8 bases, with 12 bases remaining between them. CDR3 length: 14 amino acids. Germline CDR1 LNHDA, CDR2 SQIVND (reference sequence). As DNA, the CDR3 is TGTGCCAGTAGTATACAGGGGCGAGGAGAAAAACTGTTTTTT. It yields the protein CASSIQGRGEKLFF.

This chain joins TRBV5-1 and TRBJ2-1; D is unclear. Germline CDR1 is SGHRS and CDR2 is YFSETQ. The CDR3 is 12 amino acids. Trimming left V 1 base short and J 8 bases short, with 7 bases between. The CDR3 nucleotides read TGCGCCAGCAGCTTGAACTCACATGAGCAGTTCTTC. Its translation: CASSLNSHEQFF.

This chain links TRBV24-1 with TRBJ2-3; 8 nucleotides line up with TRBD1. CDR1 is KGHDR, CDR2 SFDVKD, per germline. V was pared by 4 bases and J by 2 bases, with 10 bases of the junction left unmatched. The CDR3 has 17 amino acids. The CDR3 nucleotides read TGTGCCACCAGTGACCCTGGACAGGGCTCCTACACAGATACGCAGTATTTT. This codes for CATSDPGQGSYTDTQYF.

The CDR3 DNA sequence: TGTGCCAGCAGCCCCGGGACATACGGAAACACCATATATTTT. Amino acids: CASSPGTYGNTIYF. V is TRBV14 and J is TRBJ1-3, with D possibly matching TRBD1 (6 bases). Trimming removed 4 bases at V and 4 bases at J, with 11 bases between. CDR1 is SGHDN, CDR2 FVKESK, per germline. The CDR3 sequence is 14 residues long.

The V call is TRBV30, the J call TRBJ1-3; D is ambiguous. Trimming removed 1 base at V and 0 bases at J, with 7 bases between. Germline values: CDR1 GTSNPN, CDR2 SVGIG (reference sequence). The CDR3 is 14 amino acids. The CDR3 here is CAWSGRFSGNTIYF. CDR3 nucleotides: TGTGCCTGGAGTGGTCGGTTCTCTGGAAACACCATATATTTT.

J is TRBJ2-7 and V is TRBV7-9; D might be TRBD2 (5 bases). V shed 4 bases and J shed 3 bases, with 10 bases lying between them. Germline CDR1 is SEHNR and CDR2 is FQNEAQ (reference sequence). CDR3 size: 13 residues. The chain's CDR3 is CASSSNRDYEQYF. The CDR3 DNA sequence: TGTGCCAGCAGCTCCAACCGGGACTACGAGCAGTACTTC.

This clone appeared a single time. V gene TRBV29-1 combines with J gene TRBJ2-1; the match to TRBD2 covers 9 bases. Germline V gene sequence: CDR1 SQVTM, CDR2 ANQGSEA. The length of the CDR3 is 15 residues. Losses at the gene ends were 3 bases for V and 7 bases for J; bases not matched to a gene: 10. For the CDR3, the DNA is TGCAGCGTTGATCTTCCACTAGCGGGTCGGAATGAGCAGTTCTTC. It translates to CSVDLPLAGRNEQFF.

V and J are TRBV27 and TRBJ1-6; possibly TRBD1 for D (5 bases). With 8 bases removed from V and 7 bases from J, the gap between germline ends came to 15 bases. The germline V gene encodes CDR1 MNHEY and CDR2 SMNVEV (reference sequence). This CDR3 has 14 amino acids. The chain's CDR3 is CASGRGGRNSPLHF. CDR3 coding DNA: TGTGCCAGCGGGCGGGGGGGTCGGAATTCACCCCTCCACTTT.

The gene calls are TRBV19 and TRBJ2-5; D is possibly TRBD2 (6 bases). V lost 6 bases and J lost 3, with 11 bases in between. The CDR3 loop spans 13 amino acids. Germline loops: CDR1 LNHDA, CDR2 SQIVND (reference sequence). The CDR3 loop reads CASRSSDKETQYF. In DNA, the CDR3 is TGTGCCAGTAGGTCTAGCGATAAAGAGACCCAGTACTTC.